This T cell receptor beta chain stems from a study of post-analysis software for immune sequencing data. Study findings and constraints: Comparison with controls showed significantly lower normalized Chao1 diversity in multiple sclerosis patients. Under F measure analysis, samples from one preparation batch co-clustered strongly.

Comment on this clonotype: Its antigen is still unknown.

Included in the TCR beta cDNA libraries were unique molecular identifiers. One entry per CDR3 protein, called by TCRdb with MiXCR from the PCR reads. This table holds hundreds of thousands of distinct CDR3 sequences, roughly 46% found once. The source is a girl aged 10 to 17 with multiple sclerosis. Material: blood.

CDR3 sequence reads: CASSLGPTSGAYEQYF. CDR3 coding DNA: TGCGCCAGCAGCTTGGGCCCCACTAGCGGGGCTTACGAGCAGTACTTC. This chain joins TRBV5-1 and TRBJ2-7, with 10 bases matching TRBD2. This CDR3 has 16 residues. Germline V gene data show CDR1 as SGHRS and CDR2 as YFSETQ. After removal of 0 bases from V and 4 bases from J, the junction contained 7 bases not matched to a gene.